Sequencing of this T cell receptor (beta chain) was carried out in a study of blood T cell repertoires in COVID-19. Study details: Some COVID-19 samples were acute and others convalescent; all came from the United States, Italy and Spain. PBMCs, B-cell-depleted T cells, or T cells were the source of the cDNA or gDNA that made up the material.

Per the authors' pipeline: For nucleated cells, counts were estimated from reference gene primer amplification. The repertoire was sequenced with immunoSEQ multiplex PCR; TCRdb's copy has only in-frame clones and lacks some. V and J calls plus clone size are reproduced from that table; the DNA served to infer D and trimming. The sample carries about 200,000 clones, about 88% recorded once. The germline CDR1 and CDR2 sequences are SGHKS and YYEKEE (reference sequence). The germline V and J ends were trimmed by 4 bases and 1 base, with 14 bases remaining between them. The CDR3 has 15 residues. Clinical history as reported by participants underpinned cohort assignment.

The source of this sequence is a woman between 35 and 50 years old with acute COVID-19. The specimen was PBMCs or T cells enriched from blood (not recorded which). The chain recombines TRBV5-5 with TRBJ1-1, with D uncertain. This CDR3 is CASSQRESGNTEAFF. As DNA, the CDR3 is TGTGCCAGCAGCCAAAGGGAGTCAGGGAACACTGAAGCTTTCTTT.